What follows are 11 T cell receptor beta chains derived from one specimen sequenced in a study of cytomegalovirus exposure and HLA in healthy donors. Both 60 Vbeta primers and 13 Jbeta primers went into the PCR. Profiled with immunoSEQ multiplex PCR; TCRdb holds only in-frame clones, not every one. The sample lists more than 85,000 clones, about 80% occurring once. Input material: PBMCs. The receptor set was obtained from a man aged 40-55 years in good health and CMV-seronegative.

The sample holds a few counts of this clone. The gene calls are TRBV7-9 and TRBJ2-7; 7 nucleotides match TRBD1. Germline CDR1 SEHNR, CDR2 FQNEAQ (reference sequence). J was trimmed by 4 bases and V by 5 bases; bases with no gene match: 14. The CDR3 length is 16 residues. In DNA, the CDR3 is TGTGCCAGCAGCCCCCCCCGAGGAACAGGGGAGTACGAGCAGTACTTC. Translated: CASSPPRGTGEYEQYF.

This clone was observed a few times. The chain links TRBV28 to TRBJ2-1, with TRBD2 matching 10 bases. CDR3 length: 14 residues. The germline V gene encodes CDR1 MDHEN and CDR2 SYDVKM. The V gene end was trimmed by 6 bases and the J gene end by 6 bases; junction bases not matched to a gene: 5. Here the CDR3 DNA reads TGTGCCAGCAGCAAGCGGGAGGGGGGCAATGAGCAGTTCTTC. Protein product: CASSKREGGNEQFF.

The chain has TRBV10-3 and TRBJ1-6, with 7 bases identical to TRBD1. V shed 5 bases, J shed 8 bases, and the junction held 6 bases outside the gene matches. CDR3 length equals 14 residues. Germline assignment: CDR1 ENHRY and CDR2 SYGVKD. The CDR3 bases are TGTGCCATCAGTCTCAGGGGGAAGGATTCACCCCTCCACTTT. It translates to CAISLRGKDSPLHF.

J is TRBJ2-2 and V is TRBV2, with 10 bases matching TRBD1. V shed 2 bases, J shed 5 bases, and the junction held 8 bases outside the gene matches. Germline-derived CDR1 and CDR2 are SNHLY and FYNNEI. The CDR3 runs 17 residues. As DNA, the CDR3 is TGTGCCAGCAGTGAAAGGGAAGGGACAGGGGCGACCGGGGAGCTGTTTTTT. Its translation: CASSEREGTGATGELFF.

This clone has just a few counts. The CDR3 sequence is CASSVGYTEAFF. CDR3 in DNA: TGTGCCAGCAGTGTGGGCTACACTGAAGCTTTCTTT. The V and J genes are TRBV6-1 and TRBJ1-1; no firm D call. The CDR3 has 12 residues. Germline CDR1 is MNHNS and CDR2 is SASEGT. V was shortened by 4 bases and J by 3 bases, with 6 bases between the two germline ends.

This sequence joins TRBV5-1 and TRBJ2-5, with D perhaps TRBD2 (7 bases). The CDR3 is 15 residues long. V was clipped by 0 bases and J by 5 bases, with 14 bases between them. CDR1 is SGHRS and CDR2 is YFSETQ in the germline V gene. In nucleotides, the CDR3 is TGCGCCAGCAGCTTGGAGGCGGGGGCGGGGGAGACCCAGTACTTC. Translated: CASSLEAGAGETQYF.

The chain is built from TRBV2 and TRBJ2-7; 10 bases align to TRBD2. The CDR3 length is 15 residues. Per the germline V gene, CDR1 is SNHLY and CDR2 is FYNNEI. The junction had 11 bases not matched to a gene; V was cut back by 8 bases and J by 4 bases. This chain's CDR3 is CASLIPSGRGYEQYF. In DNA, the CDR3 is TGTGCCAGCCTAATCCCAAGCGGGAGGGGATACGAGCAGTACTTC.

This chain connects TRBV7-2 to TRBJ1-2; 8 bases agree with TRBD1. With V trimmed by 4 bases and J by 3 bases, 4 bases remained unmatched. The CDR3 runs to 14 residues. Germline CDR1 SGHTA, CDR2 FQGNSA. The CDR3 sequence: CASSWETGDYGYTF. The CDR3 nucleotides read TGTGCCAGCAGCTGGGAGACAGGGGACTATGGCTACACCTTC.

V and J are TRBV7-2 and TRBJ1-4, with TRBD1 matching over 7 bases. The CDR3 runs to 15 residues. The germline V gene encodes CDR1 SGHTA and CDR2 FQGNSA. With 5 bases clipped from V and 2 bases from J, the junction kept 5 bases outside the gene matches. CDR3: CASSLRQGTNEKLFF. CDR3 DNA sequence: TGTGCCAGCAGCCTAAGACAGGGCACTAATGAAAAACTGTTTTTT. Full variable domain (rest looked up from reference TRBV7-2 and TRBJ1-4): GAGVSQSPSNKVTEKGKDVELRCDPISGHTALYWYRQSLGQGLEFLIYFQGNSAPDKSGLPSDRFSAERTGGSVSTLTIQRTQQEDSAVYLCASSLRQGTNEKLFFGSGTQLSVL.

The chain combines TRBV29-1 with TRBJ1-1; possible D gene TRBD1, 5 bases. Per the germline V gene, CDR1 is SQVTM and CDR2 is ANQGSEA. V lost 7 bases and J 3 bases, leaving 9 bases between the germline ends. The CDR3 extends over 11 amino acids. The CDR3 bases are TGCAGCGGTCGACAGCACACTGAAGCTTTCTTT. Its protein product is CSGRQHTEAFF.

The rearrangement links TRBV14 to TRBJ2-5, with TRBD2 as a possible D gene (7 bases). CDR3 length: 16 amino acids. V dropped 0 bases and J dropped 1 base, with 12 bases sitting between them. Germline-derived CDR1 and CDR2 are SGHDN and FVKESK. CDR3 amino acids: CASSQDRGRVQETQYF. As DNA, the CDR3 is TGTGCCAGCAGCCAAGATAGGGGGAGGGTCCAAGAGACCCAGTACTTC.